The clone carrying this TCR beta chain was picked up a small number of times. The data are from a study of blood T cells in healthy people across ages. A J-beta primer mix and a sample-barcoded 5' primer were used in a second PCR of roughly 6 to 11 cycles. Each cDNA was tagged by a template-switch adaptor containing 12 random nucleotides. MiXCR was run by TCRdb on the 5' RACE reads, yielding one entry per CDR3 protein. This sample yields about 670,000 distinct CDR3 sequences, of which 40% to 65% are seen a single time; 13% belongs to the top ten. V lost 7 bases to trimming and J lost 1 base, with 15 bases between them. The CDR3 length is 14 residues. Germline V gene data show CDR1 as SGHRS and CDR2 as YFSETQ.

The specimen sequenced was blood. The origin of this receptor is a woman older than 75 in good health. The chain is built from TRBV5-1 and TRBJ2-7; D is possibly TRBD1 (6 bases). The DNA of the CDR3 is TGCGCCAGCTCCCGAGGGACACCGTCCTACGAGCAGTACTTC. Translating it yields CASSRGTPSYEQYF.